A selection of T cell receptor beta chains follows, all from one sample in a study of blood T cell repertoires in COVID-19. Produced via immunoSEQ multiplex PCR; TCRdb's table is partial and in-frame only. Here the sample spans about 330,000 clones, 92% being singletons. Input material: PBMCs or T cells enriched from blood (not recorded which). These receptors all stem from a woman aged 25 to 39 who had recovered from COVID-19. CDR3s include the opening cysteine and the closing phenylalanine or tryptophan. D genes are given only for firm matches. Where a row states a size, it is once, few, many or the class of an expanded clone; other rows omit it.

size: -; J: TRBJ1-5; V: TRBV4-1; D: TRBD1; CDR3: CASSHNRGPVQPQHF; DNA: TGCGCCAGCAGCCACAACAGGGGGCCGGTTCAGCCCCAGCATTTT
size: -; J: TRBJ1-2; V: TRBV29-1; D: -; CDR3: CSVLDLDGYTF; DNA: TGCAGCGTCCTAGACCTGGATGGCTACACCTTC
size: -; J: TRBJ2-1; V: TRBV3-1/TRBV3-2; D: TRBD2; CDR3: CASNQGVAGGVNEQFF; DNA: TGTGCCAGCAACCAAGGAGTTGCGGGGGGTGTCAATGAGCAGTTCTTC
size: -; J: TRBJ1-3; V: TRBV9; D: -; CDR3: CASSVGWEQGKNTIYF; DNA: TGTGCCAGCAGCGTCGGGTGGGAACAGGGAAAAAACACCATATATTTT
size: -; J: TRBJ1-5; V: TRBV27; D: TRBD1; CDR3: CASRPPGQGDQPQHF; DNA: TGTGCCAGCAGGCCACCGGGACAGGGGGATCAGCCCCAGCATTTT
size: once; J: TRBJ2-7; V: TRBV24-1; D: -; CDR3: CATSDFKGPLSEQYF; DNA: TGTGCCACCAGTGATTTTAAGGGGCCGCTGTCCGAGCAGTACTTC
size: -; J: TRBJ1-2; V: TRBV19; D: -; CDR3: CASSPGAGVVGYTF; DNA: TGTGCCAGTAGTCCCGGGGCAGGGGTTGTGGGCTACACCTTC
size: -; J: TRBJ2-1; V: TRBV11-3; D: -; CDR3: CASSGGRGKSNEQFF; DNA: TGTGCCAGCAGCGGGGGCCGGGGAAAATCCAATGAGCAGTTCTTC
size: -; J: TRBJ1-1; V: TRBV7-9; D: TRBD1; CDR3: CASSLDGDRVADTEAFF; DNA: TGTGCCAGCAGCTTAGACGGGGACAGGGTAGCTGACACTGAAGCTTTCTTT
size: -; J: TRBJ2-1; V: TRBV11-3; D: -; CDR3: CASSLGVHSNEQFF; DNA: TGTGCCAGCAGCTTAGGAGTCCACAGCAATGAGCAGTTCTTC
size: -; J: TRBJ1-6; V: TRBV9; D: TRBD1; CDR3: CASSSGQGENSPLHF; DNA: TGTGCCAGCAGCTCGGGACAGGGCGAAAATTCACCCCTCCACTTT
size: few; J: TRBJ2-1; V: TRBV3-1/TRBV3-2; D: -; CDR3: CASSQSGDSYNEQFF; DNA: TGTGCCAGCAGCCAGTCGGGGGACTCCTACAATGAGCAGTTCTTC
size: -; J: TRBJ2-3; V: TRBV13; D: -; CDR3: CASSLGKDTQYF; DNA: TGTGCCAGCAGCTTAGGCAAAGATACGCAGTATTTT
size: -; J: TRBJ2-5; V: TRBV7-9; D: TRBD1; CDR3: CASSLDRGPFRETQYF; DNA: TGTGCCAGCAGCTTAGACAGGGGGCCTTTCCGAGAGACCCAGTACTTC
size: -; J: TRBJ2-7; V: TRBV5-1; D: -; CDR3: CASSWGDGVGYEQYF; DNA: TGCGCCAGCAGTTGGGGCGATGGGGTCGGCTACGAGCAGTACTTC
size: -; J: TRBJ1-5; V: TRBV4-1; D: -; CDR3: CASSQSLVRGQPQHF; DNA: TGCGCCAGCAGCCAATCGCTGGTACGGGGTCAGCCCCAGCATTTT
size: -; J: TRBJ1-1; V: TRBV2; D: -; CDR3: CASSDSRVGNTEAFF; DNA: TGTGCCAGCAGCGACAGCAGGGTGGGGAACACTGAAGCTTTCTTT
size: -; J: TRBJ1-6; V: TRBV27; D: -; CDR3: CASSLSSYNSPLHF; DNA: TGTGCCAGCAGCCTGAGCTCCTATAATTCACCCCTCCACTTT
size: -; J: TRBJ2-1; V: TRBV20-1; D: -; CDR3: CSASTPLRNEQFF; DNA: TGCAGTGCTAGTACCCCCCTCCGGAATGAGCAGTTCTTC
size: -; J: TRBJ2-7; V: TRBV5-8; D: -; CDR3: CASSASFIYEQYF; DNA: TGTGCCAGCAGCGCCAGTTTTATCTACGAGCAGTACTTC
size: -; J: TRBJ1-2; V: TRBV3-1/TRBV3-2; D: -; CDR3: CASSQADRRGYTF; DNA: TGTGCCAGCAGCCAAGCTGACAGACGGGGCTACACCTTC
size: -; J: TRBJ2-1; V: TRBV11-3; D: TRBD2; CDR3: CASSSNIAGEGYNEQFF; DNA: TGTGCCAGCAGCTCCAACATAGCGGGAGAAGGCTACAATGAGCAGTTCTTC
size: -; J: TRBJ2-1; V: TRBV24-1; D: -; CDR3: CATLAAGASYNEQFF; DNA: TGTGCCACGTTAGCGGCGGGGGCATCCTACAATGAGCAGTTCTTC
size: -; J: TRBJ1-4; V: TRBV2; D: TRBD1; CDR3: CASKARGPINEKLFF; DNA: TGTGCCAGCAAAGCAAGGGGGCCCATTAATGAAAAACTGTTTTTT
size: -; J: TRBJ2-7; V: TRBV28; D: -; CDR3: CASSFGGANEQYF; DNA: TGTGCCAGCAGTTTCGGGGGAGCGAACGAGCAGTACTTC
size: -; J: TRBJ2-7; V: TRBV7-2; D: -; CDR3: CASSRSYEQYF; DNA: TGTGCCAGCAGCCGCTCCTACGAGCAGTACTTC
size: -; J: TRBJ1-6; V: TRBV28; D: -; CDR3: CASSSVNVNRGDSPLHF; DNA: TGTGCCAGCAGTTCCGTTAACGTCAACCGGGGAGATTCACCCCTCCACTTT
size: -; J: TRBJ2-7; V: TRBV3-1/TRBV3-2; D: -; CDR3: CASSQDLTESYEQYF; DNA: TGTGCCAGCAGCCAAGATCTTACGGAGTCTTACGAGCAGTACTTC
size: -; J: TRBJ2-7; V: TRBV11-3; D: -; CDR3: CASSLDTLLSYEQYF; DNA: TGTGCCAGCAGCTTAGATACGCTACTATCCTACGAGCAGTACTTC
size: -; J: TRBJ1-1; V: TRBV9; D: TRBD1; CDR3: CASSPQGGRDTEAFF; DNA: TGTGCCAGCAGCCCCCAGGGGGGTCGGGACACTGAAGCTTTCTTT
size: -; J: TRBJ2-3; V: TRBV4-3; D: TRBD2; CDR3: CASSQAPLAGATDTQYF; DNA: TGCGCCAGCAGCCAAGCCCCGCTAGCGGGGGCCACAGATACGCAGTATTTT
size: -; J: TRBJ2-5; V: TRBV7-6; D: -; CDR3: CASSLDPSGETQYF; DNA: TGTGCCAGCAGCTTAGATCCGTCCGGAGAGACCCAGTACTTC
size: once; J: TRBJ2-5; V: TRBV5-1; D: TRBD1; CDR3: CASSLGRGTGYGETQYF; DNA: TGCGCCAGCAGCTTGGGCCGGGGGACAGGGTATGGAGAGACCCAGTACTTC
size: -; J: TRBJ2-7; V: TRBV5-4; D: -; CDR3: CASSLPGRSYEQYF; DNA: TGTGCCAGCAGCTTGCCTGGCAGATCCTACGAGCAGTACTTC
size: once; J: TRBJ2-7; V: TRBV14; D: -; CDR3: CASSPGLNFYEQYF; DNA: TGTGCCAGCAGCCCAGGGCTAAATTTCTACGAGCAGTACTTC
size: -; J: TRBJ2-5; V: TRBV3-1/TRBV3-2; D: TRBD2; CDR3: CASSQVYTSGIGETQYF; DNA: TGTGCCAGCAGCCAAGTCTATACTAGCGGGATAGGAGAGACCCAGTACTTC
size: -; J: TRBJ1-2; V: TRBV28; D: -; CDR3: CASSLGQNYGYTF; DNA: TGTGCCAGCAGTTTAGGGCAGAATTATGGCTACACCTTC
size: -; J: TRBJ1-4; V: TRBV28; D: -; CDR3: CASAPPNQGNEKLFF; DNA: TGTGCCAGCGCACCTCCAAATCAGGGAAACGAAAAACTGTTTTTT
size: -; J: TRBJ1-2; V: TRBV7-9; D: TRBD1; CDR3: CASSSTGQGVLGYTF; DNA: TGTGCCAGCAGCTCGACCGGACAGGGGGTGTTGGGCTACACCTTC
size: -; J: TRBJ2-7; V: TRBV28; D: TRBD2; CDR3: CASTGGEGSYEQYF; DNA: TGTGCCAGCACTGGAGGGGAGGGCTCCTACGAGCAGTACTTC
size: -; J: TRBJ1-6; V: TRBV9; D: -; CDR3: CASSPGGGNNSPLHF; DNA: TGTGCCAGCAGCCCCGGGGGGGGGAATAATTCACCCCTCCACTTT
size: -; J: TRBJ1-6; V: TRBV2; D: TRBD1; CDR3: CATAGGNRGLLHF; DNA: TGTGCCACGGCAGGGGGCAACCGGGGGCTCCTCCACTTT
size: -; J: TRBJ1-3; V: TRBV5-1; D: -; CDR3: CASSPSGGSGNTIYF; DNA: TGCGCCAGCAGCCCCTCGGGGGGATCTGGAAACACCATATATTTT
size: -; J: TRBJ2-3; V: TRBV11-3; D: -; CDR3: CASSLVGAGMSSTDTQYF; DNA: TGTGCCAGCAGCTTAGTGGGGGCCGGCATGAGCAGCACAGATACGCAGTATTTT
size: -; J: TRBJ2-7; V: TRBV6-5; D: -; CDR3: CASSYDPRSSYEQYF; DNA: TGTGCCAGCAGTTACGATCCCCGGAGCTCCTACGAGCAGTACTTC
size: -; J: TRBJ2-5; V: TRBV7-6; D: -; CDR3: CASSRDQETQYF; DNA: TGTGCCAGCAGTCGGGATCAAGAGACCCAGTACTTC
size: -; J: TRBJ2-2; V: TRBV11-3; D: TRBD2; CDR3: CASSFRLGGGGETPGELFF; DNA: TGTGCCAGCAGCTTTCGTTTAGGAGGCGGGGGGGAAACGCCCGGGGAGCTGTTTTTT
size: -; J: TRBJ2-7; V: TRBV15; D: TRBD1; CDR3: CATSYTFRDREDEQYF; DNA: TGTGCCACCAGCTACACGTTCCGGGACAGGGAAGACGAGCAGTACTTC
size: -; J: TRBJ2-4; V: TRBV28; D: TRBD1; CDR3: CASSSADRAHDIQYF; DNA: TGTGCCAGCAGTTCTGCGGACAGGGCGCATGACATTCAGTACTTC